This T cell receptor beta chain comes out of a study of post-analysis software for immune sequencing data. Study-wide context: Courses of disease covered relapsing-remitting, secondary progressive and progressive-relapsing multiple sclerosis. General study results and limits: Five or six TRBV segments were significantly more frequent in patients than in controls. TRBV5-6, TRBV5-1 and TRBV20-1 were among these segments. Significantly lower normalized Chao1 diversity was found in patients with multiple sclerosis relative to controls. Samples prepared in the same batch strongly co-clustered by F measure.

This clonotype was seen at least ten times. Its matching antigen is unknown. Sequencing libraries made from TCR beta cDNA carried unique molecular identifiers. cDNA molecules numbering roughly 0.5 million came from about 0.94 to 9.7 million T cells. MiXCR was run by TCRdb on the PCR reads, yielding one entry per CDR3 protein. This table holds hundreds of thousands of distinct CDR3 sequences, around 44% found once. V lost 4 bases and J lost 2; bases outside the gene matches: 5. In germline, CDR1 is ENHRY, CDR2 SYGVKD. The CDR3 has 15 residues. The gene calls are TRBV10-3 and TRBJ2-5, with TRBD1 identical over 9 bases. The specimen sequenced was blood. The clonotype was recovered from a girl aged 10 to 17 with multiple sclerosis. For the CDR3, the DNA is TGTGCCATCAGTGTAACTGGACAGGGGCAAGAGACCCAGTACTTC. It translates to CAISVTGQGQETQYF.